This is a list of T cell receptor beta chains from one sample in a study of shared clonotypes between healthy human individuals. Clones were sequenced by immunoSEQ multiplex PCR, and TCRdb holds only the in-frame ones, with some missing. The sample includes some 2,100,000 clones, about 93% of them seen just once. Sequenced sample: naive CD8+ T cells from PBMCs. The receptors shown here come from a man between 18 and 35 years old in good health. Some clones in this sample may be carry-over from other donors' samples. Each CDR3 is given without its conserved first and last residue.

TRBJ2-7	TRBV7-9	ASSYSGRAAYEQY
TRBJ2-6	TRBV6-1	ASSEWRGATGANVLT
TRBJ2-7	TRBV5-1	ASSFNRDSYEQY
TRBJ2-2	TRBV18	ASSPRLAYGTGELF
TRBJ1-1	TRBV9	ASSPLGRQGAAAF
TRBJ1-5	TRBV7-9	ASSLGAASSNQPQH
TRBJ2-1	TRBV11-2	ASSLGIAGDWQF
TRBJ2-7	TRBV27	ASSLSRYYEQY
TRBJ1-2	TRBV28	ASSPMGLAGYT
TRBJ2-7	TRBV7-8	ASSSEGLGNYEQY
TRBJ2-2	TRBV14	ASSSPGHLNTGELF
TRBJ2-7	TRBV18	ASSPGGEVEQY
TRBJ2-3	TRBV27	ASSLFSPDTQY
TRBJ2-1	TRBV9	ASSVAGTASRGEQF
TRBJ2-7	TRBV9	ASSPEPTGKYEQY
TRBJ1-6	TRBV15	ATSRGVDRGYNSPLH
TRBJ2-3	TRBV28	ASSLFWSSGSAGPDTQY
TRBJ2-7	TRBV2	ASSVVAYEQY
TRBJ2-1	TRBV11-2	ASSIGGAEQF
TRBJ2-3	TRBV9	ASSLAGSTDTQY
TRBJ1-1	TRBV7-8	ASSLPTGGSTEAF
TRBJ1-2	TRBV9	ASSATLGSGYT
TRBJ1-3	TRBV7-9	ASSLVVPSDSGNTIY
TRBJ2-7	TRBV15	ATSRVAGKVYEQY
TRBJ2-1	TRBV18	ASSFRLAGDLRVYNEQF
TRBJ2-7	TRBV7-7	ASSSGTGGSYEQY
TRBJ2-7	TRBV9	ASSAGTGSPYEQY
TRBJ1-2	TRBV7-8	ASSYDIRTGINYGYT
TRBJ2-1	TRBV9	ASSPRTGPIYNEQF
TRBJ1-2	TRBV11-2	ASSLYGTENYGYT
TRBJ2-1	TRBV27	ASSSTEDYNEQF
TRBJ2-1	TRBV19	ASSMRIHNEQF
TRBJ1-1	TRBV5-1	ASSLAGGPNTEAF
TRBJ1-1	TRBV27	ASNDLGEKNTEAF
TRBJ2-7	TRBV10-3	AISELKVQGAGEQY
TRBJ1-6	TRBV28	ASSPEPLYNSPLH
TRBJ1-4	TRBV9	ASSSRALGDEKLF
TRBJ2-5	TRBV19	ASSLDREETQY
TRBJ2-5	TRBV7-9	ASSPGGGETQY
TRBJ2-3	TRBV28	ASSLGFGTDTQY
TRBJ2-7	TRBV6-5	ASSGTSYEQY
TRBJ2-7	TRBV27	ASSPSQGDRTYEQY
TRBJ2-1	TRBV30	AWRFLGEGLEQF
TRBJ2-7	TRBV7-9	ASSLVGAEQY
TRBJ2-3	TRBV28	ASRTGTGNTDTQY
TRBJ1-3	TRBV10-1	ASSELAGNTIY
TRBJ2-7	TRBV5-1	ASSRDSSSTYEQY
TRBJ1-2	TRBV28	ASSFTGDGYGYT
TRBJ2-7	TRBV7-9	ASSQGSTYEQY
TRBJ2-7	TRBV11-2	ASSLSQGRHEQY
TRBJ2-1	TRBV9	ASSVRASGRAYNEQF
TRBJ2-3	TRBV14	ASSGRTSGRRDTQY
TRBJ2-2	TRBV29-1	SVDSLETGELF
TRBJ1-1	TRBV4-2	ASSQGATANTEAF
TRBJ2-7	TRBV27	ASRVGTRSYEQY